Listed below are T cell receptor beta chains from one sample, sequenced in a study of neurological immune-mediated disorders. TCRdb independently ran MiXCR on the 5' RACE reads; one entry per CDR3 protein. The sample lists about 59,000 distinct CDR3 sequences, less than 25% seen once, with roughly 4.6% in the top ten. Material for sequencing was PBMCs. These receptor sequences come from a man in his sixties with HTLV-1-associated myelopathy (HAM/TSP). CDR3s include the opening cysteine and the closing phenylalanine or tryptophan. D genes are given only for firm matches. A row's size may be missing; if present it is once, few, many or a size class.

clone_size j_call d_call v_call cdr3_nt cdr3_aa
many TRBJ1-4 - TRBV6-1 TGTGCCAGCAGGTTACGGGGAGTAGAGAGTGAAAAACTGTTTTTT CASRLRGVESEKLFF
- TRBJ2-4 - TRBV9 TGTGCCAGCAGCGTAGGTGGGGCACAGCCCAACATTCAGTACTTC CASSVGGAQPNIQYF
- TRBJ1-5 TRBD1 TRBV20-1 TGCAGTGCTACACCCGGGACAGGGGGCTCTCAGCCCCAGCATTTT CSATPGTGGSQPQHF
- TRBJ2-2 TRBD1 TRBV10-1 TGCGCCAGCAGTAGGGGACAGGGGGATACCGGGGAGCTGTTTTTT CASSRGQGDTGELFF
many TRBJ1-2 TRBD1 TRBV7-8 TGTGCCAGCAGCCCAACCCGACAGGGGGTGGACTATGGCTACACCTTC CASSPTRQGVDYGYTF
many TRBJ2-6 - TRBV4-1 TGCGCCAGCAGCCCACAAACGGGGCAGGGGTACGGGGCCAACGTCCTGACTTTC CASSPQTGQGYGANVLTF
many TRBJ2-7 TRBD1 TRBV10-3 TGTGCCATCAGTGAGTCCCAGGGACAGGGGAACGAGCAGTACTTC CAISESQGQGNEQYF
many TRBJ1-2 - TRBV20-1 TGCAGTGCTAGAGATGCGGCAGGGAGGTTCAGCTATGGCTACACCTTC CSARDAAGRFSYGYTF
many TRBJ2-5 - TRBV20-1 TGCAGTGTAAAGGCGGCGAGTCTTGAGACCCAGTACTTC CSVKAASLETQYF
once TRBJ1-1 - TRBV5-1 TGCGCCAGCAGTCGAGTACAGGGCGCTGAAGCTTTCTTT CASSRVQGAEAFF
many TRBJ2-1 TRBD2 TRBV3-1 TGTGCCAGCAGCCAAGGGGAGGGAATTCACAATGAGCAGTTCTTC CASSQGEGIHNEQFF
many TRBJ2-3 TRBD2 TRBV12-3/TRBV12-4 TGTGCCAGCAGCCCCAGCCTGAGCGGGAGGGGGCCCCGCACAGATACGCAGTATTTT CASSPSLSGRGPRTDTQYF
many TRBJ2-2 - TRBV20-1 TGCAGTGCTAGAGATCGTCGGACCGGGGAGCTGTTTTTT CSARDRRTGELFF
- TRBJ2-3 - TRBV5-1 TGCGCCAGCAGCCTGAGCGGGTCCGGGGATACGCAGTATTTT CASSLSGSGDTQYF
- TRBJ2-7 - TRBV5-4 TGTGCCAGCAGCTTGGCCGAGCGGCGGGGCACCGGGGCAGTAGACTTC CASSLAERRGTGAVDF
- TRBJ2-3 - TRBV20-1 TGCAGTGCTCCGGGGGGCTATAGCACAGATACGCAGTATTTT CSAPGGYSTDTQYF
many TRBJ2-5 - TRBV7-9 TGTGCCAGCAGCTTCCCTGCCCGGGGAGAGACCCAGTACTTC CASSFPARGETQYF
- TRBJ1-1 - TRBV6-6 TGTGCCAGCACTACCTTAGACGGGGTTACTGAAGCTTTCTTT CASTTLDGVTEAFF
many TRBJ1-1 - TRBV20-1 TGCAGTGCTAGAGAGTTCGGACACCTGAACACTGAAGCTTTCTTT CSAREFGHLNTEAFF
- TRBJ2-7 - TRBV6-6 TGTGCCAGCAGTTATTCCGGGGATGCCTACGAGCAGTACTTC CASSYSGDAYEQYF
many TRBJ2-7 TRBD2 TRBV20-1 TGCAGTGGGGGGACTAGCGTGTACGGCGAGCAGTACTTC CSGGTSVYGEQYF
many TRBJ1-1 - TRBV4-1 TGCGCCAGCAGCCAAGAAGAGGGCCGTCCTTTCTTT CASSQEEGRPFF